Included here is one T cell receptor (beta chain) sequence, with context. Its specificity is unknown. This sample is drawn from a study of T-cell memory formation after mild COVID-19. Study results and caveats: Contracting CD4+ clones sat mainly in CM and EM; CD8+ in EMRA. Second-wave clones with a day 37 peak had unconfirmed SARS-CoV-2 specificity. Cross-reactive memory appears to have joined, as suggested by some responding clones showing up in pre-infection memory.

MiXCR, applied by TCRdb to the 5' RACE reads, yields one record per CDR3 protein. The table shows hundreds of thousands of distinct CDR3 sequences, with under 15% occurring only once. The CDR3 is 16 residues long. Germline V gene lookup returns CDR1 SGHRS and CDR2 YFSETQ. The V and J ends lost 7 bases and 3 bases respectively, with 20 bases between them. Sequencing was carried out using PBMCs or a T cell subset sorted from them (not recorded which). The gene calls are TRBV5-1 and TRBJ2-1, with a tentative D call TRBD1 (6 bases). This receptor was obtained from a man younger than 30 who had mild COVID-19 (a few samples of this study predate the infection). Cell type and time point are not known. Here the CDR3 DNA reads TGCGCCAGCCGATTGACAGGCGGGTTAGACTACAATGAGCAGTTCTTC. This gives the protein CASRLTGGLDYNEQFF.